Included here is one T cell receptor (beta chain) sequence, with context. What it binds is not known. CDR1 and CDR2 from the germline V gene are LNHDA and SQIVND (reference sequence). CDR3 length equals 13 residues. Trimming took off 3 bases at V and 9 bases at J, with 12 bases between the two ends. Produced via immunoSEQ multiplex PCR; TCRdb's table is partial and in-frame only. The data show tens of thousands of clones, about 88% seen once. This entry comes from a study of OX40 agonist ivuxolimab in advanced cancers. As for the study in general: Patients undergoing dose escalation presented with hepatocellular carcinoma, melanoma, renal cell or head and neck cancer. Of the participants, 40% to 50% had some prior anti-PD-1, anti-PD-L1 or anti-CTLA-4 therapy, which was allowed.

Study observations and caveats: Clones of CD4+ and CD8+ blood T cells grew by week 6 at doses of 0.1 to 3.0 mg/kg.

The investigators sampled blood at baseline, at cycle 4 day 1, and at cycle 7 day 1. The chain carries TRBV19 and TRBJ2-1, with a weak D call TRBD2 (7 bases). Specimen: CD4+ or CD8+ T cells sorted from blood, collected in a trial of the OX40 agonist ivuxolimab. This receptor was obtained from an adult with an advanced solid tumor such as melanoma, head and neck, liver or kidney cancer. The DNA of the CDR3 is TGTGCCAGTAGTATGGGTAGGGGGGGTGAGCAGTTCTTC. Protein product: CASSMGRGGEQFF.